This entry lists 21 T cell receptor beta chains sequenced from one sample in a study of T cell responses to AZD1222 COVID-19 vaccine. Generated by immunoSEQ multiplex PCR, the TCRdb table keeps only in-frame clones and is missing some. The sample lists 130,000 to 150,000 clones; roughly 84% were seen once. Sample: peripheral blood, taken 28 days after the second AZD1222 dose. All receptors come from an adult who received the AZD1222 COVID-19 vaccine.

The gene calls are TRBV7-9 and TRBJ1-5; TRBD1 agrees at 7 bases. Unmatched junction bases numbered 9, after V lost 1 base and J lost 6 bases. Germline CDR1 SEHNR, CDR2 FQNEAQ (reference sequence). The CDR3 totals 16 residues. CDR3 DNA: TGTGCCAGCAGCTTAGGGCTGGACAGGTTGGGTCAGCCCCAGCATTTT. Protein product: CASSLGLDRLGQPQHF.

This chain's CDR3 is CASSPGTGVLGYGYTF. The CDR3 region has the DNA TGTGCCAGCAGTCCCGGGACAGGGGTTCTTGGCTATGGCTACACCTTC. The chain joins TRBV6-6 to TRBJ1-2; 10 nucleotides match TRBD1. With 5 bases clipped from V and 4 bases from J, the junction kept 10 bases outside the gene matches. This CDR3 has 16 amino acids. The germline V gene encodes CDR1 MNHNY and CDR2 SVGAGI (reference sequence).

This clone was observed a single time. The chain has TRBV5-1 and TRBJ1-2; a possible D gene is TRBD1 (6 bases). The germline V gene has CDR1 SGHRS and CDR2 YFSETQ. Deletions cut 2 bases from V and 2 bases from J, with 13 bases between. The CDR3 runs 15 residues. Here the CDR3 DNA reads TGCGCCAGCAGCTTAACGGGGGCCGGAAACTATGGCTACACCTTC. Protein sequence: CASSLTGAGNYGYTF.

The J gene is TRBJ1-2, the V gene TRBV3-1 (or the pseudogene TRBV3-2), with a tentative D call TRBD1 (6 bases). Looked up from germline, CDR1 is LGHDT and CDR2 is YNNKEL (reference sequence). The CDR3 runs 16 residues. V lost 4 bases and J lost 3, with 18 bases in between. CDR3 DNA sequence: TGTGCCAGCAGCCCCTATTTACAGGGTGAAGACTATGGCTACACCTTC. This sequence encodes CASSPYLQGEDYGYTF.

J is TRBJ1-1 and V is TRBV6-5; 7 positions agree with TRBD1. The trim removed 4 bases at V and 0 bases at J, leaving 8 bases unmatched. Germline values: CDR1 MNHEY, CDR2 SVGAGI. The CDR3 runs 16 residues. The CDR3 coding sequence is TGTGCCAGCAGTTTAGGTGGGGACAGCTTGAACACTGAAGCTTTCTTT. The encoded protein is CASSLGGDSLNTEAFF.

J is TRBJ1-1 and V is TRBV7-9; D is unclear. V lost 1 base, J lost 4 bases, and 10 bases lay in between. The length of the CDR3 is 14 residues. Germline V gives CDR1 SEHNR, CDR2 FQNEAQ (reference sequence). In nucleotides, the CDR3 is TGTGCCAGCAGCTTAGTTGGCACTTTCACTGAAGCTTTCTTT. Encoded protein: CASSLVGTFTEAFF.

The chain links TRBV5-8 to TRBJ2-7; 10 bases align to TRBD2. The trim removed 4 bases at V and 2 bases at J, leaving 9 bases unmatched. The CDR3 loop spans 16 amino acids. CDR1 SGHTS and CDR2 YDEGEE come from the germline V gene. CDR3 amino acids: CASSGGLATFPYEQYF. CDR3 in DNA: TGTGCCAGCAGCGGGGGACTAGCGACCTTCCCCTACGAGCAGTACTTC.

The rearrangement links TRBV19 to TRBJ2-7, with unresolved D. The CDR3 covers 13 residues. V was trimmed by 3 bases and J by 3 bases, leaving 9 bases between them. The germline gives CDR1 LNHDA, CDR2 SQIVND (reference sequence). In DNA, the CDR3 is TGTGCCAGTAGTATTGCAGGAGACTACGAGCAGTACTTC. Protein product: CASSIAGDYEQYF.

The CDR3 sequence is CASSGWGTDTQYF. The CDR3 DNA reads as TGCGCCAGCAGCGGTTGGGGCACAGATACGCAGTATTTT. The V gene is TRBV5-1, the J gene TRBJ2-3; unclear D gene. Germline assignment: CDR1 SGHRS and CDR2 YFSETQ. The CDR3 sequence is 13 residues long. V lost 4 bases and J lost 1, with 7 bases in between. Using reference TRBV5-1 and TRBJ2-3 for the parts outside the CDR3, the full variable domain is KAGVTQTPRYLIKTRGQQVTLSCSPISGHRSVSWYQQTPGQGLQFLFEYFSETQRNKGNFPGRFSGRQFSNSRSEMNVSTLELGDSALYLCASSGWGTDTQYFGPGTRLTVL.

Here the CDR3 reads CASSQEVELGNQPQHF. CDR3 sequence (DNA): TGTGCCAGCAGCCAAGAGGTTGAGTTAGGGAATCAGCCCCAGCATTTT. The V gene is TRBV3-1 (or the pseudogene TRBV3-2), the J gene TRBJ1-5, with D unclear. Germline CDR1 is LGHDT and CDR2 is YNNKEL (reference sequence). V lost 0 bases, J lost 4 bases, and 13 bases lay in between. The CDR3 loop spans 16 amino acids.

J is TRBJ1-6 and V is TRBV11-2; D possibly corresponds to TRBD1 (6 bases). Trimming took 0 bases from V and 7 from J, leaving 10 bases between them. CDR1 is SGHAT, CDR2 FQNNGV, per germline. The CDR3 runs to 15 residues. This CDR3 is CASSLEAGENSPLHF. The CDR3 nucleotides read TGTGCCAGCAGCTTAGAAGCAGGGGAGAATTCACCCCTCCACTTT.

This clone is a singleton in its sample. The V call is TRBV6-6, the J call TRBJ1-1; the D gene is possibly TRBD1 (6 bases). This CDR3 has 13 amino acids. CDR1 and CDR2 from the germline V gene are MNHNY and SVGAGI (reference sequence). Trimming pared 4 bases from V and 4 bases from J, leaving 10 bases between. CDR3 coding DNA: TGTGCCAGCAGTTGGGGGCAGGTCACTGAAGCTTTCTTT. It specifies CASSWGQVTEAFF.

This clone was counted between two and nine times. The V and J genes are TRBV3-1 (or the pseudogene TRBV3-2) and TRBJ2-7; TRBD1 matches at 9 bases. V lost 8 bases to trimming and J lost 6 bases; unmatched junction nucleotides: 8. The CDR3 runs to 13 residues. Germline loops: CDR1 LGHDT, CDR2 YNNKEL (reference sequence). Here the CDR3 reads CASGRDRAAEQYF. In nucleotides, the CDR3 is TGTGCCAGCGGCCGGGACAGGGCGGCCGAGCAGTACTTC.

The chain uses TRBV19 and TRBJ1-3, with unresolved D. The CDR3 contains 14 residues. Deletions cut 7 bases from V and 0 bases from J, with 10 bases between. CDR1 is LNHDA, CDR2 SQIVND, per germline (reference sequence). DNA of the CDR3: TGTGCCAGTAAGAGGGCCCGCTCTGGAAACACCATATATTTT. Translation: CASKRARSGNTIYF. The whole variable domain, remainder taken from reference TRBV19 and TRBJ1-3, is DGGITQSPKYLFRKEGQNVTLSCEQNLNHDAMYWYRQDPGQGLRLIYYSQIVNDFQKGDIAEGYSVSREKKESFPLTVTSAQKNPTAFYLCASKRARSGNTIYFGEGSWLTVV.

The V gene is TRBV27, the J gene TRBJ1-5; tentatively, D is TRBD1 (6 bases). From germline, CDR1 is MNHEY and CDR2 SMNVEV (reference sequence). The CDR3 runs 15 residues. Between the trimmed V and J ends, which lost 2 bases and 4 bases, there was a span of 12 bases. CDR3: CASSLRAQGNQPQHF. CDR3 DNA: TGTGCCAGCAGTTTACGGGCACAGGGAAATCAGCCCCAGCATTTT.

This clone was observed once. V is TRBV10-1 and J is TRBJ2-1; the match to TRBD1 covers 10 bases. From germline, CDR1 is WNHNN and CDR2 SYGVQD (reference sequence). CDR3 size: 15 residues. The V segment lost 6 bases and the J segment 4 bases; nucleotides outside the gene matches: 6. The CDR3 is CASSRGDRGYNEQFF. The CDR3 bases are TGCGCCAGCAGCCGAGGGGACAGGGGATACAATGAGCAGTTCTTC.

The rearrangement uses TRBV6-5 and TRBJ1-6; no reliable D call. The V gene's germline CDR1 is MNHEY and CDR2 SVGAGI. Trimming cost V 4 bases and J 1 base, with 8 bases left between them. The CDR3 totals 15 residues. This CDR3 reads CASSSSGSYNSPLHF. Written as DNA, the CDR3 is TGTGCCAGCAGTTCAAGTGGATCCTATAATTCACCCCTCCACTTT.

V usage is TRBV15 and J usage is TRBJ2-5; possibly TRBD1 for D (5 bases). Germline CDR1 and CDR2: LNHNV and YYDKDF (reference sequence). The CDR3 covers 16 residues. Between the trimmed V and J ends, which lost 0 bases and 5 bases, there was a span of 16 bases. CDR3 DNA: TGTGCCACCAGCAGAGATAGGGGCCAGCGCTTGGAGACCCAGTACTTC. Translating gives CATSRDRGQRLETQYF.

V and J are TRBV10-2 and TRBJ1-1; a weak D match, TRBD1 (6 bases). The CDR3 runs to 13 residues. CDR1 and CDR2 from the germline V gene are WSHSY and SAAADI. V dropped 6 bases and J dropped 8 bases, with 16 bases sitting between them. The CDR3 loop is CASREIGQSEAFF. Written as DNA, the CDR3 is TGCGCCAGCAGAGAAATAGGACAGTCGGAAGCTTTCTTT.

This clone was detected only once. The chain couples TRBV2 to TRBJ1-1; D not resolved. From germline, CDR1 is SNHLY and CDR2 FYNNEI. Trimming removed 5 bases from V and 4 bases from J, with 17 bases in between. The CDR3 contains 15 residues. The CDR3 here is CASSPWAPAPTEAFF. The CDR3 region has the DNA TGTGCCAGCAGTCCGTGGGCCCCTGCCCCCACTGAAGCTTTCTTT.

This rearrangement joins TRBV3-1 (or the pseudogene TRBV3-2) to TRBJ2-7; 12 positions match TRBD2. The V and J ends lost 4 bases and 5 bases, in that order; junction bases with no gene match: 3. The CDR3 is 14 amino acids. From germline, CDR1 is LGHDT and CDR2 YNNKEL (reference sequence). The CDR3 loop reads CASSPGLAGHEQYF. CDR3 sequence (DNA): TGTGCCAGCAGCCCAGGACTAGCGGGACACGAGCAGTACTTC.